This entry is about one T cell receptor beta chain. The germline CDR1 and CDR2 sequences are MNHEY and SMNVEV (reference sequence). J lost 3 bases, V lost 5 bases, and 3 bases had no gene match. The CDR3 consists of 13 residues. This specimen comes from a study of technical replicates of blood from a few donors. Here immunoSEQ multiplex PCR was the method, and the copy in TCRdb shows in-frame clones only, minus some. This table holds around 61,000 clones, approximately 86% found once. The chain employs TRBV27 and TRBJ2-7; 8 bases match TRBD1. The receptor was derived from a human donor in good health. Some clones in this sample may be carry-over from other donors' samples. The sequenced sample was PBMCs. This CDR3 is CASSPGGSYEQYF. In DNA form, the CDR3 reads TGTGCCAGCAGTCCAGGGGGCAGCTACGAGCAGTACTTC.